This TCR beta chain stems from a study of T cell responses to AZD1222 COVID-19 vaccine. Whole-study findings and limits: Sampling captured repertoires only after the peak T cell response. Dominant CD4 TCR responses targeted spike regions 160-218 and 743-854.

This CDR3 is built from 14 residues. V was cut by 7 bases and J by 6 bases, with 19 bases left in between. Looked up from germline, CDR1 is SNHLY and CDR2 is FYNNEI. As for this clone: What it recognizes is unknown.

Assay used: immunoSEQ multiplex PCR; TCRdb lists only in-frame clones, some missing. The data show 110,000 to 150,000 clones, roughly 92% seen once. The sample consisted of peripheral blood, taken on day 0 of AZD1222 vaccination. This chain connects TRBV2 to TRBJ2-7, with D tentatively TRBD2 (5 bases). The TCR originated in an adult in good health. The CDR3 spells CASKPGITSPEQYF. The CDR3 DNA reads TGTGCCAGCAAGCCGGGGATCACATCGCCCGAGCAGTACTTC.